The 15 T cell receptor beta chains reported below all come from one sample, sequenced in a study of T cell responses to AZD1222 COVID-19 vaccine. Profiled with immunoSEQ multiplex PCR; TCRdb holds only in-frame clones, not every one. The sample contains more than 80,000 clones, around 91% of which appear only once. The input for sequencing was peripheral blood, taken 28 days after the second AZD1222 dose. All receptors derive from an adult who received the AZD1222 COVID-19 vaccine.

The CDR3: CASSLTRGQGTDTQYF. DNA of the CDR3: TGTGCCAGCAGCTTAACGCGGGGTCAGGGCACAGATACGCAGTATTTT. V usage is TRBV7-3 and J usage is TRBJ2-3; D possibly corresponds to TRBD2 (6 bases). Germline V lookup: CDR1 SGHTA, CDR2 FQGTGA. V was trimmed by 0 bases and J by 1 base, leaving 11 bases between them. CDR3 length: 16 residues.

The chain joins TRBV6-5 to TRBJ2-7, with TRBD1 identical over 9 bases. V shed 4 bases and J 5 bases; nucleotides not matched to a gene: 6. The CDR3 has 14 residues. Germline values: CDR1 MNHEY, CDR2 SVGAGI. In DNA form, the CDR3 reads TGTGCCAGCAGTTCTGGGACAGGGTTGAACGAGCAGTACTTC. It codes for CASSSGTGLNEQYF.

The chain joins TRBV12-3 or TRBV12-4 to TRBJ1-6, with D hard to call. The CDR3 consists of 12 residues. Trimming removed 6 bases at V and 10 bases at J, with 10 bases between. The DNA for the CDR3 is TGTGCCAGCAGCGACCTCGGGTCACCCCTCCACTTT. Its protein is CASSDLGSPLHF.

The CDR3 loop reads CASSQEGISNYGYTF. The CDR3 region has the DNA TGTGCCAGCAGCCAAGAAGGGATCTCTAACTATGGCTACACCTTC. The rearrangement joins TRBV3-1 (or the pseudogene TRBV3-2) to TRBJ1-2; D remains ambiguous. V lost 0 bases to trimming and J lost 0 bases, with 8 bases between them. CDR1 and CDR2 from the germline V gene are LGHDT and YNNKEL (reference sequence). The CDR3 loop spans 15 amino acids.

The chain combines TRBV30 with TRBJ1-5, with unresolved D. The CDR3 totals 13 residues. The germline gives CDR1 GTSNPN, CDR2 SVGIG (reference sequence). Trimming stripped 1 base from V and 3 bases from J, with 7 bases between. This CDR3 is CAWSAGNNQPQHF. The CDR3 DNA reads as TGTGCCTGGAGTGCTGGTAACAATCAGCCCCAGCATTTT.

The V call is TRBV6-4, the J call TRBJ2-3; TRBD2 aligns across 10 bases. CDR1 and CDR2 from the germline V gene are MRHNA and SNTAGT. V dropped 2 bases and J dropped 0; count of bases not matched to a gene: 2. This CDR3 has 16 residues. CDR3: CASSDAAGGSTDTQYF. The DNA of the CDR3 is TGTGCCAGCAGTGACGCAGCGGGGGGGAGCACAGATACGCAGTATTTT.

This sequence joins TRBV9 and TRBJ1-1; 8 bases agree with TRBD1. V was clipped by 1 base and J by 3 bases; unmatched bases: 5. The germline gives CDR1 SGDLS, CDR2 YYNGEE. The CDR3 runs 15 residues. The CDR3 DNA sequence: TGTGCCAGCAGCGTAACGGGACAGGCCTACACTGAAGCTTTCTTT. It specifies CASSVTGQAYTEAFF.

This rearrangement joins TRBV12-3 or TRBV12-4 to TRBJ1-2; TRBD1 matches at 9 bases. Trimming at V came to 6 bases and at J to 4 bases, leaving 3 bases not matched to a gene. CDR3 length: 13 residues. The CDR3 here is CASRGDRAYGYTF. CDR3 coding DNA: TGTGCCAGCAGGGGGGACAGGGCCTATGGCTACACCTTC.

This chain links TRBV20-1 with TRBJ2-7; D is perhaps TRBD1 or TRBD2 (5 bases each). Germline V gene data show CDR1 as DFQATT and CDR2 as SNEGSKA (reference sequence). The CDR3 loop spans 13 amino acids. V lost 3 bases and J 7 bases, leaving 16 bases between the germline ends. DNA for the CDR3: TGCAGTGCTAGTCCAGGGAGCGTGGGTGAGCAGTACTTC. Encoded protein: CSASPGSVGEQYF.

In its sample, this clone was seen once. The chain joins TRBV7-9 to TRBJ2-2; TRBD2 matches at 9 bases. Germline CDR1 is SEHNR and CDR2 is FQNEAQ (reference sequence). J lost 6 bases, V lost 2 bases, and 1 base had no gene match. This CDR3 has 14 residues. The CDR3 sequence is CASSLIAGAGELFF. CDR3 coding DNA: TGTGCCAGCAGCTTAATAGCGGGAGCCGGGGAGCTGTTTTTT. Looking up the rest from reference TRBV7-9 and TRBJ2-2 gives the full variable domain: DTGVSQNPRHKITKRGQNVTFRCDPISEHNRLYWYRQTLGQGPEFLTYFQNEAQLEKSRLLSDRFSAERPKGSFSTLEIQRTEQGDSAMYLCASSLIAGAGELFFGEGSRLTVL.

V and J are TRBV6-5 and TRBJ1-3; TRBD1 is a possible D gene (5 bases). The CDR3 spans 15 residues. V was cut by 1 base and J by 3 bases, with 10 bases left in between. Germline CDR1 and CDR2: MNHEY and SVGAGI. CDR3 amino acids: CASSYFGGVGNTIYF. CDR3 DNA sequence: TGTGCCAGCAGTTACTTCGGGGGGGTTGGAAACACCATATATTTT.

V and J are TRBV7-3 and TRBJ2-3; D is unclear. The V end was cut by 5 bases, the J end by 2 bases, with 17 bases between. Germline V gives CDR1 SGHTA, CDR2 FQGTGA. The length of the CDR3 is 16 residues. The CDR3 DNA is TGTGCCAGCAGCCCCACCCCTATAGGGCCCACAGATACGCAGTATTTT. Amino acids: CASSPTPIGPTDTQYF.

The rearrangement links TRBV2 to TRBJ1-6, with D possibly matching TRBD1 (6 bases). Trimming pared 7 bases from V and 6 bases from J, leaving 13 bases between. The length of the CDR3 is 14 residues. Per the germline V gene, CDR1 is SNHLY and CDR2 is FYNNEI. For the CDR3, the DNA is TGTGCCAGCACAAGTGGAGGGGGTAATTCACCCCTCCACTTT. Protein: CASTSGGGNSPLHF.

This clone has only a few counts. The V and J genes are TRBV4-1 and TRBJ1-1, with unresolved D. The CDR3 covers 14 residues. Between the trimmed V and J ends, which lost 0 bases and 2 bases, there was a span of 7 bases. CDR1 is MGHRA, CDR2 YSYEKL, per germline. DNA of the CDR3: TGCGCCAGCAGCCAAGAGCCAGAAAACACTGAAGCTTTCTTT. It encodes CASSQEPENTEAFF.

V and J are TRBV10-3 and TRBJ1-5, with 7 bases lining up with TRBD1. The V segment lost 8 bases and the J segment 7 bases; nucleotides outside the gene matches: 8. CDR3 length: 13 residues. The V gene's germline CDR1 is ENHRY and CDR2 SYGVKD. The CDR3, as DNA: TGTGCCATCGCCCAACAGGGGTCCCAGCCCCAGCATTTT. Amino acids: CAIAQQGSQPQHF.